Shown below are 12 T cell receptor beta chains from a single sample sequenced in a study of memory CD4+ T cells and cytomegalovirus serostatus. The table came from immunoSEQ multiplex PCR; TCRdb's copy has only in-frame clones and leaves some out. The sample consists of tens of thousands of clones, around 76% of them appearing once. The sort gate was single viable CD3+CD4+CD8-CD45RO+ cells for memory CD4+ T cells. Input material: memory CD4+ T cells from blood. The receptors here all came from an adult in good health and CMV-seronegative. Some clones in this sample may be carry-over from other donors' samples.

The chain recombines TRBV6-4 with TRBJ2-1; unclear D gene. The germline gives CDR1 MRHNA, CDR2 SNTAGT. V lost 3 bases and J lost 0, with 9 bases in between. The CDR3 contains 15 residues. The CDR3 DNA sequence: TGTGCCAGCAGTGAAACAGCCCTCTCCTACAATGAGCAGTTCTTC. Protein product: CASSETALSYNEQFF.

The rearrangement links TRBV28 to TRBJ1-1, with a possible D match to TRBD1 (5 bases). This CDR3 spans 14 amino acids. Trimming took off 3 bases at V and 10 bases at J, with 18 bases between the two ends. Germline V gene lookup returns CDR1 MDHEN and CDR2 SYDVKM. The CDR3 is CASSLSGGFYLAFF. Here the CDR3 DNA reads TGTGCCAGCAGTTTGTCCGGGGGGTTTTATCTAGCTTTCTTT.

The rearrangement joins TRBV5-6 to TRBJ1-2, with D possibly matching TRBD1 (5 bases). The CDR3 is 14 amino acids. The V and J ends lost 4 bases and 5 bases respectively, with 15 bases between them. Looked up from germline, CDR1 is SGHDT and CDR2 is YYEEEE. The CDR3 is CASSTSGRVYGYTF. The CDR3 DNA reads as TGTGCCAGCAGCACGAGCGGCAGGGTGTATGGCTACACCTTC.

This clone was seen a few times. V gene TRBV10-1 combines with J gene TRBJ2-5; 8 bases map to TRBD2. Germline V lookup: CDR1 WNHNN, CDR2 SYGVQD (reference sequence). The CDR3 runs to 16 residues. V was clipped by 4 bases and J by 3 bases; unmatched bases: 10. The CDR3 loop reads CASSGGAAGEKETQYF. The CDR3 DNA follows: TGCGCCAGCAGTGGTGGGGCAGCGGGGGAAAAAGAGACCCAGTACTTC.

This clone was seen just once. The V and J genes are TRBV18 and TRBJ1-2; D is unresolved. The CDR3 loop spans 16 amino acids. In germline, CDR1 is KGHSH, CDR2 LQKENI. V was clipped by 6 bases and J by 0 bases, with 17 bases between them. The chain's CDR3 is CASSPIVAGANYGYTF. Written as DNA, the CDR3 is TGTGCCAGCTCCCCCATTGTGGCGGGAGCTAACTATGGCTACACCTTC.

The chain combines TRBV6-5 with TRBJ1-2, with D tentatively TRBD1 (5 bases). The germline CDR1 and CDR2 sequences are MNHEY and SVGAGI. This CDR3 is built from 12 residues. The V gene lost 8 bases and the J gene lost 8 bases, with 15 bases spanning the gap. Here the CDR3 DNA reads TGTGCCAGCGGTCTATTGGGGGACGGCTACACCTTC. Protein product: CASGLLGDGYTF.

The CDR3, as DNA: TGTGCCAGCAGTGAGCTGGACAGCCTCACTGAAGCTTTCTTT. It encodes CASSELDSLTEAFF. V usage is TRBV6-1 and J usage is TRBJ1-1; D possibly corresponds to TRBD1 (6 bases). V lost 3 bases to trimming and J lost 4 bases, with 12 bases between them. Per germline, CDR1 MNHNS and CDR2 SASEGT. The CDR3 has 14 residues.

V gene TRBV10-3 combines with J gene TRBJ2-2, with D perhaps TRBD2 (6 bases). From germline, CDR1 is ENHRY and CDR2 SYGVKD. The CDR3 is made up of 12 amino acids. V lost 8 bases and J lost 3, with 7 bases in between. CDR3 sequence (DNA): TGTGCCATCGGAGGGGACACCGGGGAGCTGTTTTTT. Its translation is CAIGGDTGELFF.

This clone appeared a few times. V usage is TRBV5-6 and J usage is TRBJ1-6; the D is unclear. Germline values: CDR1 SGHDT, CDR2 YYEEEE. This CDR3 spans 16 amino acids. Trimming removed 0 bases at V and 3 bases at J, with 10 bases between. The CDR3 DNA is TGTGCCAGCAGCTTGGGGACCGGCCGCTATAATTCACCCCTCCACTTT. This translates into CASSLGTGRYNSPLHF. The entire variable domain, with the rest obtained from reference TRBV5-6 and TRBJ1-6, is as follows: DAGVTQSPTHLIKTRGQQVTLRCSPKSGHDTVSWYQQALGQGPQFIFQYYEEEERQRGNFPDRFSGHQFPNYSSELNVNALLLGDSALYLCASSLGTGRYNSPLHFGNGTRLTVT.

Only one count was recorded for this clone. The chain uses TRBV11-2 and TRBJ2-6; D tentatively fits TRBD1 or TRBD2 (6 bases each). V was pared by 1 base and J by 2 bases, with 12 bases between. Germline CDR1 reads SGHAT; CDR2 reads FQNNGV. The CDR3 length is 17 residues. The CDR3, as DNA: TGTGCCAGCAGCTTAGTACCGGGGGCTCCTGGGGCCAACGTCCTGACTTTC. This encodes CASSLVPGAPGANVLTF.

This clone was seen once. The chain combines TRBV7-3 with TRBJ2-3, with no clear D. The germline gives CDR1 SGHTA, CDR2 FQGTGA. Between the trimmed V and J ends, which lost 0 bases and 2 bases, there was a span of 12 bases. CDR3 length: 16 residues. As DNA, the CDR3 is TGTGCCAGCAGCTTAACGATAGCCCCTCCCACAGATACGCAGTATTTT. Translation: CASSLTIAPPTDTQYF.

The chain recombines TRBV7-8 with TRBJ1-2; maybe TRBD1 (6 bases). Trimming pared 4 bases from V and 8 bases from J, leaving 11 bases between. The CDR3 runs to 12 residues. Germline loops: CDR1 SGHVS, CDR2 FQNEAQ. CDR3 region: CASSSTGYGYTF. CDR3 nucleotide sequence: TGTGCCAGCAGCTCAACAGGGTACGGCTACACCTTC.